This TCR beta chain was identified during a study of blood T cell repertoires in COVID-19. Enrolled through a virtual design, the participants were between roughly 18 and 95 years of age and came from some 25 US areas. About this clone itself: At one boundary the junction diverges from the germline segment, which might be a read error.

TCRdb's copy holds only in-frame clones and misses some; the assay was immunoSEQ multiplex PCR. The repertoire has a few hundred thousand clones, 80% to 90% of them found once; the top ten carry about 4%. The sequencing sample was made of PBMCs or T cells enriched from blood (not recorded which). The TCR sequence derives from a man aged 25 to 40 with acute COVID-19.

CDR3 region: CASTSGGHVNTGELFF. The CDR3 bases are TGTGCCAGTACGTCAGGGGGTCACGTGAACACCGGGGAGCTGTTTTTT. The chain joins TRBV5-1 to TRBJ2-2, with 7 bases matching TRBD1. CDR1 and CDR2 from the germline V gene are SGHRS and YFSETQ. This CDR3 region has 16 residues. Filled out from reference TRBV5-1 and TRBJ2-2, the complete variable domain reads KAGVTQTPRYLIKTRGQQVTLSCSPISGHRSVSWYQQTPGQGLQFLFEYFSETQRNKGNFPGRFSGRQFSNSRSEMNVSTLELGDSALYLCASTSGGHVNTGELFFGEGSRLTVL.